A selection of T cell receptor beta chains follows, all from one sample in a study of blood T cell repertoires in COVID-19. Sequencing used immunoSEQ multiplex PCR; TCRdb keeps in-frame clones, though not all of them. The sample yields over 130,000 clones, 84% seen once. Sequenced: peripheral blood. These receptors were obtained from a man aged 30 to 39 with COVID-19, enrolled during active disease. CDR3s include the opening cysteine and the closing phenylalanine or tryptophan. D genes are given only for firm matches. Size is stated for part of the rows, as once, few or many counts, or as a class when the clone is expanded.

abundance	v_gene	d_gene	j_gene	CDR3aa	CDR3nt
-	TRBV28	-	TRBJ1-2	CASTSTGMIWGYTF	TGTGCCAGCACCAGTACAGGAATGATATGGGGCTACACCTTC
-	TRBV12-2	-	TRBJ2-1	CASRLAVPSGKKGYNEQFF	TGTGCAAGTCGCTTAGCGGTGCCTAGCGGTAAGAAGGGGTACAATGAGCAGTTCTTC
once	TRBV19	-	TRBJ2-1	CASRWQNNEQFF	TGTGCCAGTAGATGGCAGAACAATGAGCAGTTCTTC
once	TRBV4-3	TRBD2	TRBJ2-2	CASSHLLAGGPPGELFF	TGCGCCAGCAGCCACTTACTAGCGGGAGGCCCCCCCGGGGAGCTGTTTTTT
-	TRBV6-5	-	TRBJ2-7	CASSYLEGYEQYF	TGTGCCAGCAGTTACTTGGAGGGGTACGAGCAGTACTTC
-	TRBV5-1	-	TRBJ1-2	CASSLGQNYGYTF	TGCGCCAGCAGCTTGGGACAGAACTATGGCTACACCTTC
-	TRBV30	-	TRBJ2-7	CAWSVAGLEQYF	TGTGCCTGGAGTGTTGCAGGGCTCGAGCAGTACTTC
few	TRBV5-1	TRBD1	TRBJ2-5	CASSLAQGVGETQYF	TGCGCCAGCAGCTTGGCGCAGGGGGTGGGAGAGACCCAGTACTTC
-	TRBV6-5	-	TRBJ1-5	CASSRVESQPQHF	TGTGCCAGTTCTCGGGTTGAAAGTCAGCCCCAGCATTTT
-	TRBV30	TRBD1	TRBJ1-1	CAWSWTGAGEAFF	TGTGCCTGGAGTTGGACAGGGGCTGGTGAAGCTTTCTTT
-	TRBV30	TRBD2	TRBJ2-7	CAWSAREGGYEQYF	TGTGCCTGGAGCGCCCGGGAGGGAGGCTACGAGCAGTACTTC
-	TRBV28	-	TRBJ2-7	CASSPPTNSYEQYF	TGTGCCAGCAGTCCCCCAACCAACAGCTACGAGCAGTACTTC
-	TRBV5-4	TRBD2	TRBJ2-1	CASSLGGGRALPNEQFF	TGTGCCAGCAGCTTGGGCGGCGGGAGGGCCCTACCCAATGAGCAGTTCTTC
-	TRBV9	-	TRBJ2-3	CASSRSGDTQYF	TGTGCCAGCAGCCGAAGCGGAGATACGCAGTATTTT
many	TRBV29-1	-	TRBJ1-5	CSTGQGGQPQHF	TGCAGTACAGGGCAAGGAGGTCAGCCCCAGCATTTT
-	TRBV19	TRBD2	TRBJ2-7	CASSVTGLAGIYEQYF	TGTGCCAGTAGTGTTACGGGACTAGCGGGAATTTACGAGCAGTACTTC
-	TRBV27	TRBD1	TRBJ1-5	CAKGQGGLNNQPQHF	TGTGCCAAGGGACAGGGAGGGTTGAACAATCAGCCCCAGCATTTT
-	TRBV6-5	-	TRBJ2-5	CASSYPGVETQYF	TGTGCCAGCAGTTATCCCGGGGTGGAGACCCAGTACTTC
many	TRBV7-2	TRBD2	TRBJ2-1	CASSFAGGGGEQFF	TGTGCCAGCAGCTTTGCGGGGGGAGGGGGTGAGCAGTTCTTC
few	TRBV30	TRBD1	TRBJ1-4	CAWSKQGALGREKLFF	TGTGCCTGGAGTAAGCAGGGGGCGCTCGGACGGGAAAAACTGTTTTTT
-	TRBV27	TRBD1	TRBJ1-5	CASSWTGGRGQPQHF	TGTGCCAGCAGTTGGACAGGGGGAAGGGGGCAGCCCCAGCATTTT
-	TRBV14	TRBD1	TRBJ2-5	CASSQWQGARETQYF	TGTGCCAGCAGCCAATGGCAGGGGGCAAGAGAGACCCAGTACTTC